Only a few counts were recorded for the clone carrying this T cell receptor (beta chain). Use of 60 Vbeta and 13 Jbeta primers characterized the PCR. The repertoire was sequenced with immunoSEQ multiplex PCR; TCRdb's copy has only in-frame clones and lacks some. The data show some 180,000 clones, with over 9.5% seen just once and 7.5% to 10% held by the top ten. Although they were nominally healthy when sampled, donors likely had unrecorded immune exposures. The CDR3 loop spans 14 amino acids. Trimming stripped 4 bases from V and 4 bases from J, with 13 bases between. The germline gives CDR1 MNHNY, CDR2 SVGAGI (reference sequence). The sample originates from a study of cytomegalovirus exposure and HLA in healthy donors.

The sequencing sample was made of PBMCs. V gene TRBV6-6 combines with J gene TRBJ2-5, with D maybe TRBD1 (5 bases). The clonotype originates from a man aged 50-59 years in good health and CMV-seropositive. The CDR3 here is CASSSPGLRETQYF. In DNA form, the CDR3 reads TGTGCCAGCAGTTCCCCAGGGCTTCGAGAGACCCAGTACTTC.